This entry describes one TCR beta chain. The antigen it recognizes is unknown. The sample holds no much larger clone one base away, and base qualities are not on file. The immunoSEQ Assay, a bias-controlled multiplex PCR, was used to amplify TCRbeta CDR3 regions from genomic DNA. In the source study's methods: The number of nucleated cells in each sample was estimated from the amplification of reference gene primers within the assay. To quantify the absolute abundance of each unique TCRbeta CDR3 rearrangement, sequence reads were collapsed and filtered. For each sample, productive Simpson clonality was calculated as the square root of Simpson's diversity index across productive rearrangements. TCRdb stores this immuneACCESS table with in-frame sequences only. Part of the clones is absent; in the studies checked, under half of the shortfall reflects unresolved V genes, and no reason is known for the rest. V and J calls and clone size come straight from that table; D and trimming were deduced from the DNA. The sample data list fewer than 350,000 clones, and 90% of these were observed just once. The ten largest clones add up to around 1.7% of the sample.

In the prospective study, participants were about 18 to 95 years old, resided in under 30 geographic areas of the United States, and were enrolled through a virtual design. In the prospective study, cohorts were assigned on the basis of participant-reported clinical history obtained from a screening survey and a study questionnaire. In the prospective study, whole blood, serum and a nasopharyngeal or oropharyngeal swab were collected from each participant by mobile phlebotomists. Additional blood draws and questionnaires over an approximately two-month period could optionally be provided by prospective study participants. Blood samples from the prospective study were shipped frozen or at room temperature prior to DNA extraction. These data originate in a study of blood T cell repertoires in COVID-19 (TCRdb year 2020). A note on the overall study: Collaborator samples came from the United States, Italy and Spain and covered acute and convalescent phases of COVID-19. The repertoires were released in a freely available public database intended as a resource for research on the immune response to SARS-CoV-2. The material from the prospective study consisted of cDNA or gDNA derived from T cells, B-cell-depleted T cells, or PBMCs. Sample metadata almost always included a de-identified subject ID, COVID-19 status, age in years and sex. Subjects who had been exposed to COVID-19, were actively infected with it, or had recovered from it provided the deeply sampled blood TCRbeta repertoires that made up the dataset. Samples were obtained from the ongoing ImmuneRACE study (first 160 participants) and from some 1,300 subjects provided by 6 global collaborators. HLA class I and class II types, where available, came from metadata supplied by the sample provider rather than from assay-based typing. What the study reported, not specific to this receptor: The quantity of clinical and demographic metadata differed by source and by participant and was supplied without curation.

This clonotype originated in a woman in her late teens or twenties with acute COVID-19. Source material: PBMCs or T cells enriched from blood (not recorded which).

The CDR3 region reads CASSPERESSGANVLTF. At the DNA level, the sequence is TGCGCCAGCAGCCCTGAGAGAGAGAGCTCTGGGGCCAACGTCCTGACTTTC. Recombination joined TRBV4-1 with TRBJ2-6; the D segment cannot be called with confidence. CDR1 and CDR2, per the germline V gene, are MGHRA and YSYEKL. Trimming costs V 4 bases and J 0 bases, and their ends lie 13 bases apart. From cysteine to phenylalanine, the CDR3 is 17 amino acids long. This entry keeps only the CDR3 DNA: 51 bases, framed from base 1.